This T cell receptor (beta chain) comes out of a study of cytotoxic CD8 clonotypes in ibrutinib-treated CLL. The wider study: Response material was collected after a median around 12 months of treatment, range 6 to 36. Mean values per sample were a few hundred thousand productive templates and more than 90,000 productive rearrangements.

Notes on the study in general: Private clonotypes, not public ones, expanded at ibrutinib response. Pretreatment clonality was elevated relative to age-matched healthy donors and paralleled circulating CD8+ T-cell counts.

This CDR3 spans 14 amino acids. The germline V and J ends were trimmed by 6 bases and 6 bases, with 18 bases remaining between them. Germline CDR1 is MDHEN and CDR2 is SYDVKM. Remarks on this clone: Antigen specificity is unknown.

This table comes from immunoSEQ multiplex PCR, and its TCRdb copy is limited to in-frame clones, with some not included. The sample has around 140,000 clones, about 80% seen once. The chain combines TRBV28 with TRBJ2-7; D is ambiguous. The source material was PBMCs, sampled after 24 months of ibrutinib treatment. The sequence was collected from a human donor with chronic lymphocytic leukemia. The CDR3 protein is CASRPLASFGEQYF. CDR3 in DNA: TGTGCCAGCAGACCCCTGGCCTCCTTCGGCGAGCAGTACTTC. Variable domain in full (rest from reference TRBV28 and TRBJ2-7): DVKVTQSSRYLVKRTGEKVFLECVQDMDHENMFWYRQDPGLGLRLIYFSYDVKMKEKGDIPEGYSVSREKKERFSLILESASTNQTSMYLCASRPLASFGEQYFGPGTRLTVT.